This T cell receptor beta chain came from a study of cytomegalovirus exposure and HLA in healthy donors. Study results and caveats: Earlier findings revealed that most TCR beta V segments proved productive either about 87% or about 30% of the time. The dataset shows that most TCR sequences were rare, while some public TCRs occurred in many donors.

This clone was seen a single time. Its antigen is currently unknown. The germline V gene has CDR1 SGHRS and CDR2 YFSETQ. V lost 4 bases, J lost 2 bases, and 14 bases stayed unmatched. The length of the CDR3 is 19 residues. Amplification used 60 Vbeta primers and 13 Jbeta primers. Assay used: immunoSEQ multiplex PCR; TCRdb lists only in-frame clones, some missing. The data show about 160,000 clones, 81% seen once. The source material was PBMCs. The clonotype comes from a man aged 50 or older in good health and CMV-seropositive. This chain uses TRBV5-1 with TRBJ2-6; TRBD1 aligns across 8 bases. The chain's CDR3 is CASSLFPGQVFTGANVLTF. DNA for the CDR3: TGCGCCAGCAGCCTGTTCCCGGGACAGGTTTTTACTGGGGCCAACGTCCTGACTTTC.